This passage covers 7 T cell receptor beta chains from one sample sequenced in a study of shared clonotypes between healthy human individuals (dated by TCRdb to about 2020). To prepare the library, the immunoSEQ multiplex PCR assay was applied. Sourced from immuneACCESS, this table was stored by TCRdb with only in-frame sequences that have V and J called. A share of the clones is absent; for the studies checked, an unresolved V gene accounts for under half, and the remainder has no known explanation. The sample table holds about 320,000 clones, of which roughly 87% were seen once. The ten largest make up under 20% of the sample. The specimen sequenced was memory CD8+ T cells sorted from blood. This sample's cell subset or site label indicates: CD45RO+ cells pooled with CCR7-negative TemRA cells. All receptors come from a man between 18 and 29 years old in good health.

The genes are TRBV4-3 and TRBJ2-7; 11 nucleotides align to TRBD2. The ends lost 5 bases at V and 7 bases at J; junction bases unmatched: 10. The CDR3 runs to 15 residues. Looked up from germline, CDR1 is LGHNA and CDR2 is YSLEER. The CDR3: CASSYNLAGGWEQYF. CDR3 in DNA: TGCGCCAGCAGCTACAACCTAGCGGGAGGCTGGGAGCAGTACTTC.

A note on this clone: The same CDR3 arises from other DNA sequences in this sample as well. The CDR3 is CASSLGTGAYEQYF. The DNA for the CDR3 is TGTGCCAGCAGCCTCGGGACAGGAGCCTACGAGCAGTACTTC. The chain combines TRBV27 with TRBJ2-7; TRBD1 agrees at 8 bases. Germline CDR1 MNHEY, CDR2 SMNVEV (reference sequence). The V gene end was trimmed by 6 bases and the J gene end by 2 bases; junction bases not matched to a gene: 6. The CDR3 runs 14 residues.

This clone was counted between two and nine times. The V call is TRBV28, the J call TRBJ2-1; 9 nucleotides agree with TRBD2. The germline V gene has CDR1 MDHEN and CDR2 SYDVKM. The CDR3 runs 15 residues. V shed 0 bases, J shed 6 bases, and the junction held 3 bases outside the gene matches. The CDR3 DNA sequence: TGTGCCAGCAGTTTATGGACTAGCGGCGGCAATGAGCAGTTCTTC. Protein product: CASSLWTSGGNEQFF. The whole variable domain, remainder taken from reference TRBV28 and TRBJ2-1, is DVKVTQSSRYLVKRTGEKVFLECVQDMDHENMFWYRQDPGLGLRLIYFSYDVKMKEKGDIPEGYSVSREKKERFSLILESASTNQTSMYLCASSLWTSGGNEQFFGPGTRLTVL.

The chain combines TRBV30 with TRBJ1-3; D remains unclear. V lost 2 bases and J lost 0, with 5 bases in between. Germline CDR1 is GTSNPN and CDR2 is SVGIG (reference sequence). CDR3 length: 13 residues. CDR3 DNA: TGTGCCTGGAGTACACACTCTGGAAACACCATATATTTT. Translating gives CAWSTHSGNTIYF.

This sequence joins TRBV6-1 and TRBJ1-1, with D tentatively TRBD1 (6 bases). CDR1 is MNHNS and CDR2 is SASEGT in the germline V gene. The CDR3 contains 18 residues. Trimming took 1 base from V and 1 from J, leaving 19 bases between them. The CDR3 nucleotides read TGTGCCAGCAGTGAAGAAAGGGGCCGGGACACCGGGAACACTGAAGCTTTCTTT. Protein: CASSEERGRDTGNTEAFF.

The V and J genes are TRBV7-2 and TRBJ2-7; D unresolved. V was shortened by 2 bases and J by 2 bases, with 10 bases between the two germline ends. The CDR3 runs 14 residues. Looked up from germline, CDR1 is SGHTA and CDR2 is FQGNSA. The CDR3, as DNA: TGTGCCAGCAGCTTATACGTACTGACCTACGAGCAGTACTTC. It is translated as CASSLYVLTYEQYF.

The chain uses TRBV7-8 and TRBJ2-1; 7 nucleotides agree with TRBD2. This CDR3 contains 13 residues. From germline, CDR1 is SGHVS and CDR2 FQNEAQ. V was pared by 5 bases and J by 7 bases, with 5 bases of the junction left unmatched. This chain's CDR3 is CASSRLASNEQFF. The CDR3 DNA follows: TGTGCCAGCAGCCGACTAGCATCGAATGAGCAGTTCTTC.